The clone carrying this TCR beta chain was seen a few times. V gave up 4 bases and J gave up 8 bases, with 11 bases separating them. Germline CDR1 SEHNR, CDR2 FQNEAQ (reference sequence). CDR3 size: 12 residues. This record belongs to a study of human T cells and chemical hapten exposure. Study context: Patients received weekly diphenylcyclopropenone doses to the scalp throughout the roughly 22-week study.

TCRdb recomputed calls from the RACE reads with MiXCR, one row per CDR3 protein. The table includes just under 60,000 distinct CDR3 sequences, around 12% detected once. Time point in this sample: patch test 3, about 24 weeks after DPC sensitization. Described treatment: therapeutic diphenylcyclopropenone sensitization with weekly scalp DPC. V gene TRBV7-9 combines with J gene TRBJ1-1, with a tentative D call TRBD1 (6 bases). The sequences come from whole blood, collected in connection with sensitization to the hapten diphenylcyclopropenone (DPC). This TCR was sampled from a man aged 25-45 years with alopecia areata. Some clones in this sample may be carry-over from other donors' samples. The CDR3 here is CASSYSGVEAFF. In nucleotides, the CDR3 is TGTGCCAGCAGCTACTCAGGGGTGGAAGCTTTCTTT.